Listed below are T cell receptor beta chains from one sample, sequenced in a study of blood T cell repertoires in COVID-19. Sequencing was performed with immunoSEQ multiplex PCR; in TCRdb, only in-frame clones are kept and a portion is missing. The sample lists 75,000 to 80,000 clones, about 82% occurring once. The material sequenced was peripheral blood. These receptors originate from a woman between 55 and 75 years old with acute or convalescent COVID-19. Each CDR3 is given with its conserved first and last residue. The D gene is left open where the match is weak. The size of a clone is reported for some rows only, either as once, few or many, or as a class for expanded clones.

clone_size	d_call	v_call	j_call	cdr3_aa	cdr3_nt
-	TRBD1	TRBV2	TRBJ2-5	CASKPGQAQETQYF	TGTGCCAGCAAACCGGGACAGGCGCAAGAGACCCAGTACTTC
-	-	TRBV7-9	TRBJ2-2	CASSPRGKNTGELFF	TGTGCCAGCAGCCCCAGGGGCAAAAACACCGGGGAGCTGTTTTTT
-	-	TRBV4-3	TRBJ2-7	CASSQDSARDTPYEQYF	TGCGCCAGCAGCCAAGATTCGGCGCGAGACACCCCCTACGAGCAGTACTTC
few	TRBD1	TRBV27	TRBJ2-7	CASSYGTGTYEQYF	TGTGCCAGCAGTTACGGGACAGGGACCTACGAGCAGTACTTC
-	TRBD1	TRBV28	TRBJ1-5	CASTPGQGNQPQHF	TGTGCCAGCACCCCCGGACAGGGGAATCAGCCCCAGCATTTT
once	TRBD1	TRBV5-4	TRBJ2-1	CGVGTEYQAYNEQFF	TGTGGTGTGGGGACAGAATATCAGGCCTACAATGAGCAGTTCTTC
-	-	TRBV18	TRBJ1-1	CASSVGGNTEAFF	TGTGCCAGCTCCGTAGGGGGGAACACTGAAGCTTTCTTT
-	-	TRBV30	TRBJ1-2	CASGQNTNYGYTF	TGTGCCTCCGGACAGAATACTAACTATGGCTACACCTTC
-	TRBD1	TRBV7-2	TRBJ1-2	CASSHIQGAYGYTF	TGTGCCAGCAGCCATATACAGGGGGCCTATGGCTACACCTTC
few	-	TRBV7-8	TRBJ2-7	CASSSSSYEQYF	TGTGCCAGCAGCTCCAGCTCCTACGAGCAGTACTTC
-	-	TRBV6-5	TRBJ1-4	CASSNAGGENEKLFF	TGTGCCAGCAGCAATGCCGGGGGAGAAAATGAAAAACTGTTTTTT
-	-	TRBV18	TRBJ1-2	CASSPPDTANYGYTF	TGTGCCAGCTCACCACCGGACACCGCTAACTATGGCTACACCTTC
-	-	TRBV5-5	TRBJ1-3	CASSLAVLSGNTIYF	TGTGCCAGCAGCTTAGCGGTCCTCTCTGGAAACACCATATATTTT
once	-	TRBV7-9	TRBJ2-1	CASSFAASYNEQFF	TGTGCCAGCAGCTTTGCGGCTTCCTACAATGAGCAGTTCTTC
-	-	TRBV27	TRBJ2-1	CASSLEWRAYNEQFF	TGTGCCAGCAGTTTAGAGTGGCGGGCTTACAATGAGCAGTTCTTC
-	TRBD2	TRBV6-5	TRBJ2-1	CASRWGGVYNEQFF	TGTGCCAGCAGATGGGGGGGGGTATACAATGAGCAGTTCTTC
-	-	TRBV27	TRBJ2-1	CASSPTPTTYNEQFF	TGTGCCAGCAGCCCTACACCTACTACGTACAATGAGCAGTTCTTC
-	TRBD2	TRBV3-1/TRBV3-2	TRBJ2-5	CASSPRGTSGLETQYF	TGTGCCAGCAGCCCCCGAGGGACTAGTGGATTGGAGACCCAGTACTTC
-	TRBD1	TRBV10-3	TRBJ2-7	CAISDTGTGNLYEQYF	TGTGCCATCAGTGACACCGGGACAGGTAATCTCTACGAGCAGTACTTC
-	-	TRBV5-5	TRBJ1-2	CASSHDSVYGYTF	TGTGCCAGCAGCCATGACTCTGTCTATGGCTACACCTTC
-	TRBD1	TRBV7-8	TRBJ2-3	CASSLRWTGNRTQYF	TGTGCCAGCAGCTTAAGGTGGACAGGCAATCGTACGCAGTATTTT
-	-	TRBV4-2	TRBJ1-2	CASSQEAVSLNSGYTF	TGTGCCAGCAGCCAAGAAGCGGTCAGCCTAAACTCTGGCTACACCTTC
-	-	TRBV5-8	TRBJ2-1	CASRQDYNEQFF	TGTGCCAGCAGACAGGACTACAATGAGCAGTTCTTC
-	-	TRBV21-1	TRBJ1-2	CASSKRQKPAKTYTF	TGTGCCAGCAGCAAAAGACAGAAGCCCGCGAAGACCTACACCTTC
-	TRBD1	TRBV9	TRBJ1-2	CASSPRQGGDGYTF	TGTGCCAGCAGCCCCAGACAGGGTGGGGATGGCTACACCTTC
-	-	TRBV2	TRBJ1-1	CASSERTEAFF	TGTGCCAGCAGTGAGCGTACTGAAGCTTTCTTT
-	TRBD2	TRBV9	TRBJ2-2	CASSAYLGLHTGELFF	TGTGCCAGCAGCGCGTATTTGGGACTACACACCGGGGAGCTGTTTTTT
-	-	TRBV2	TRBJ1-2	CASKSYGYTF	TGTGCCAGCAAGAGTTACGGCTACACCTTC
-	-	TRBV7-2	TRBJ1-1	CASSLSSLNTEAFF	TGTGCCAGCAGCTTGAGTTCCCTGAACACTGAAGCTTTCTTT
-	TRBD2	TRBV7-9	TRBJ2-1	CASSSIAGDQTNSYNEQFF	TGTGCCAGCAGCTCGATAGCGGGGGATCAAACCAACTCCTACAATGAGCAGTTCTTC
-	TRBD1	TRBV27	TRBJ1-5	CASRPIQGARQPQHF	TGTGCCAGCAGACCGATACAGGGGGCTCGACAGCCCCAGCATTTT
once	TRBD1	TRBV30	TRBJ2-7	CAWSGQGAKEQYF	TGTGCCTGGAGTGGGCAGGGGGCGAAAGAGCAGTACTTC
-	TRBD1	TRBV18	TRBJ1-2	CASSPGQELYGYTF	TGTGCCAGCTCACCCGGACAGGAACTCTATGGCTACACCTTC
-	TRBD1	TRBV6-6	TRBJ1-4	CASATGDATNEKLFF	TGTGCCAGCGCTACAGGGGATGCAACTAATGAAAAACTGTTTTTT
-	-	TRBV7-2	TRBJ1-2	CASSRGGNYGYTF	TGTGCCAGCAGCAGGGGGGGTAACTATGGCTACACCTTC
-	-	TRBV5-1	TRBJ1-1	CASSLASNGAGTEAFF	TGCGCCAGCAGCTTGGCCTCTAATGGCGCAGGCACTGAAGCTTTCTTT
-	-	TRBV19	TRBJ2-2	CASSIGTSNTGELFF	TGTGCCAGTAGTATAGGTACATCGAACACCGGGGAGCTGTTTTTT
-	TRBD2	TRBV19	TRBJ2-5	CASSGSGGPRETQYF	TGTGCCAGTAGCGGTAGCGGGGGGCCACGGGAGACCCAGTACTTC
-	-	TRBV15	TRBJ1-1	CATSRDHRSITEAFF	TGTGCCACCAGCAGAGATCATCGGAGTATCACTGAAGCTTTCTTT